This T cell receptor (beta chain) was identified during a study of shared clonotypes between healthy human individuals. Overall study: Each donor's CD4 naive and CD4 memory cells filled three plates apiece, CD8 naive two, and CD8 memory one.

Regarding this clone: What it binds is not known.

The V gene lost 0 bases and the J gene lost 3 bases, with 15 bases spanning the gap. The germline V gene encodes CDR1 MNHEY and CDR2 SMNVEV (reference sequence). The CDR3 is 16 amino acids. Study outcomes and limitations: Several donors showed sharing of roughly 5% of naive CD4 clonotypes. Generally, naive subsets (rather than memory subsets) showed larger estimated richness.

Selected positively for CCR7 and CD45RO-negative, naive CD8 cells excluded terminally differentiated effector memory CD45RA+ cells. Replicate sorted-subset PCRs were loaded with around 220 ng DNA, about 28,000 T cell genomes. Libraries were prepared by immunoSEQ multiplex PCR; TCRdb keeps only in-frame clonotypes and omits some of them. Of over 2 million clones listed, about 95% were seen once; the top ten hold 1.1%. The sequence was obtained from a man aged 18 to 29 in good health. The chain has TRBV27 and TRBJ2-7; a weak D match, TRBD1 (7 bases). The source material was naive CD8+ T cells sorted from blood. This CDR3 reads CASSLSEGTVNYEQYF. The CDR3 nucleotides read TGTGCCAGCAGTTTATCGGAGGGGACAGTGAACTACGAGCAGTACTTC.